This is a list of T cell receptor beta chains from one sample in a study of human T cells and chemical hapten exposure. TCRdb independently ran MiXCR on the RACE reads; one entry per CDR3 protein. The table includes some 50,000 distinct CDR3 sequences, around 4.5% detected once. The specimen sequenced was whole blood. These receptors all stem from a female donor in good health. Some clones in this sample may be carry-over from other donors' samples. Each CDR3 is given with its conserved first and last residue. The D gene is left open where the match is weak. Clone size is stated in some rows and not others, as once, few, many or a class when expanded.

clone_size	d_call	j_call	v_call	cdr3_nt	cdr3_aa
many	NA	TRBJ2-1	TRBV29-1	TGCAGCGTGGCGGGGGGAAGGACAGGGGCCCGAGGCAATGAGCAGTTCTTC	CSVAGGRTGARGNEQFF
many	TRBD1	TRBJ1-5	TRBV6-2/TRBV6-3	TGTGCCAGCAGTTACGGGGGACAGGGCCGTAATCAGCCCCAGCATTTT	CASSYGGQGRNQPQHF
many	TRBD2	TRBJ2-1	TRBV28	TGTGCCAGCCGCGGGGGGCTCTACAATGAGCAGTTCTTC	CASRGGLYNEQFF
many	TRBD1	TRBJ1-5	TRBV29-1	TGCAGCGTTGCCGGTCCTACGACAGGGCTCATGCTCTGCAATCAGCCCCAGCATTTT	CSVAGPTTGLMLCNQPQHF
many	NA	TRBJ1-1	TRBV5-5	TGTGCCAGCAGCTTTACCGGGACACAAAACACTGAAGCTTTCTTT	CASSFTGTQNTEAFF
many	NA	TRBJ1-2	TRBV12-3/TRBV12-4	TGTGCCAGCAGTACTATCCTATGGGGGGCATCGAGTAAACGGGCCACTTCTCACACCTTC	CASSTILWGASSKRATSHTF
many	NA	TRBJ1-4	TRBV18	TGTGCCAGCTCCCCATGGGGGCAAAATGAAAAACTGTTTTTT	CASSPWGQNEKLFF
many	NA	TRBJ1-5	TRBV6-1	TGTGCCAGCAGTGAAGGCGAGGGCGCGGGCAATCAGCCCCAGCATTTT	CASSEGEGAGNQPQHF
few	TRBD1	TRBJ1-2	TRBV20-1	TGCAGTGCTAGAGAACGACAGGGGCTTGGCTACACCTTC	CSARERQGLGYTF
many	NA	TRBJ1-1	TRBV12-3/TRBV12-4	TGTGCCTCAGCTCGTGAACAGAACACTGAAGCTTTCTTT	CASAREQNTEAFF
many	NA	TRBJ2-3	TRBV3-1	TGTGCCAGCAGCCCGGAACTGGTGTGGGGGGGCGATATCCGCACAGATACGCAGTATTTT	CASSPELVWGGDIRTDTQYF
many	NA	TRBJ1-1	TRBV12-3/TRBV12-4	TGTGCCAGCATCCTAGGGCAGGGGAACACTGAAGCTTTCTTT	CASILGQGNTEAFF
many	NA	TRBJ2-6	TRBV5-5	TGTGCCAGCAGCTTGGGTCAGTTCCATTGGGCCAACGTCCTGACTTTC	CASSLGQFHWANVLTF
many	NA	TRBJ2-7	TRBV12-3/TRBV12-4	TGTGCCAGCAGTTTGACAGCTACCTACGAGCAGTACTTC	CASSLTATYEQYF
many	NA	TRBJ2-3	TRBV29-1	TGCAGCGTTGAACCTTATTCGCGGGATACGCAGTATTTT	CSVEPYSRDTQYF
many	NA	TRBJ2-3	TRBV20-1	TGCAGTGCTTCCCGTGAAGTCAGCACAGATACGCAGTATTTT	CSASREVSTDTQYF
many	NA	TRBJ2-1	TRBV12-3/TRBV12-4	TGTGCCAGCGGGGACACGGGTTTCAATGAGCAGTTCTTC	CASGDTGFNEQFF
few	TRBD2	TRBJ2-3	TRBV20-1	TGCAGTGCTAGTCTAGCGGCCGGCACAGATACGCAGTATTTT	CSASLAAGTDTQYF
many	TRBD1	TRBJ2-1	TRBV3-1	TGTGCCAGCGCGACAGGGGACATCAATGAGCAGTTCTTC	CASATGDINEQFF
many	NA	TRBJ1-1	TRBV29-1	TGCAGCGTTGATCCCTCCCCCACCGGGAACACTGAAGCTTTCTTT	CSVDPSPTGNTEAFF
many	NA	TRBJ2-3	TRBV2	TGTGCCAGCAGTGATGTGGCAGCCGATACGCAGTATTTT	CASSDVAADTQYF
many	TRBD1	TRBJ1-1	TRBV6-2/TRBV6-3	TGTGCCAGCAGCCTCCGGGACAGGGGCACTGAAGCTTTCTTT	CASSLRDRGTEAFF
many	NA	TRBJ1-1	TRBV4-1	TGCGCCAGCAGCCAGAGAACGTTTGTACTCACTGAAGCTTTCTTT	CASSQRTFVLTEAFF
many	NA	TRBJ2-7	TRBV29-1	TGCAGCGTTGGTCACCTTAGCTACGAGCAGTACTTC	CSVGHLSYEQYF
many	NA	TRBJ1-5	TRBV11-2	TGTGCCAGCAGCTTAGGTGAGGGGTATAGCAATCAGCCCCAGCATTTT	CASSLGEGYSNQPQHF
few	TRBD1	TRBJ2-7	TRBV20-1	TGCAGTGCTAGAGGAGGGACAGAGCCGTACGAGCAGTACTTC	CSARGGTEPYEQYF
many	TRBD1	TRBJ2-7	TRBV3-1	TGTGCCAGCAGCTTCCCGGGACAGGGCTCCTACGAGCAGTACTTC	CASSFPGQGSYEQYF
many	TRBD1	TRBJ2-7	TRBV4-2	TGTGCCAGCAGCCCTATGGGACAGAGCTCCTACGAGCAGTACTTC	CASSPMGQSSYEQYF
many	NA	TRBJ2-6	TRBV12-3/TRBV12-4	TGTGCCAGCAGTTTGAGTGGGGCCAACGTCCTGACTTTC	CASSLSGANVLTF
many	NA	TRBJ2-6	TRBV7-2	TGTGCCAGCAGCTCGGACAGAAGGGTAGCTGGGGCCAACGTCCTGACTTTC	CASSSDRRVAGANVLTF
many	NA	TRBJ1-2	TRBV2	TGTGCCAGCAGTGGTCAAACATTTGCTAACTATGGCTACACCTTC	CASSGQTFANYGYTF
many	NA	TRBJ2-5	TRBV5-1	TGTGCCAGCAGCAGCCAAGAGACCCAGTACTTC	CASSSQETQYF
NA	NA	TRBJ2-5	TRBV20-1	TGCAGTGCTAGAGATCACAGAACCCAAGAGACCCAGTACTTC	CSARDHRTQETQYF
many	NA	TRBJ1-1	TRBV29-1	TGCAGCGTAGGACACAGGGCGGCAACTGAAGCTTTCTTT	CSVGHRAATEAFF
many	NA	TRBJ2-6	TRBV29-1	TGCAGCGTAGCACAGGGATCCGGGGCCAACGTCCTGACTTTC	CSVAQGSGANVLTF
many	NA	TRBJ2-3	TRBV3-1	TGTGCCAGCAGCCAAGTACTTGGCGGGGTTAGCACAGATACGCAGTATTTT	CASSQVLGGVSTDTQYF
many	NA	TRBJ1-4	TRBV24-1	TGTGCCACCAGTGAGGGACCTGGACGGGATGAAAAACTGTTTTTT	CATSEGPGRDEKLFF
many	NA	TRBJ1-1	TRBV7-9	TGTGCCAGCAGCCCCCAGGGGCCTGAAGCTTTCTTT	CASSPQGPEAFF
many	TRBD2	TRBJ2-1	TRBV15	TGTGCCACCAGCAGAGATGTTGGCCTAGCGGGGGCCAATGAGCAGTTCTTC	CATSRDVGLAGANEQFF
many	TRBD1	TRBJ1-1	TRBV29-1	TGCAGCGTTGAGACAGGGGGGAACACTGAAGCTTTCTTT	CSVETGGNTEAFF
few	NA	TRBJ2-7	TRBV29-1	TGCAGCGTTGAAGACACAGTTTCCAACGAGCAGTACTTC	CSVEDTVSNEQYF
many	NA	TRBJ2-1	TRBV30	TGTGCCTGGAGCGGGGCGGGAATCTATTCCTACAATGAGCAGTTCTTC	CAWSGAGIYSYNEQFF
many	TRBD1	TRBJ1-4	TRBV4-3	TGCGCCAGCAGCATAGGACAGGGTAGTGAAAAACTGTTTTTT	CASSIGQGSEKLFF